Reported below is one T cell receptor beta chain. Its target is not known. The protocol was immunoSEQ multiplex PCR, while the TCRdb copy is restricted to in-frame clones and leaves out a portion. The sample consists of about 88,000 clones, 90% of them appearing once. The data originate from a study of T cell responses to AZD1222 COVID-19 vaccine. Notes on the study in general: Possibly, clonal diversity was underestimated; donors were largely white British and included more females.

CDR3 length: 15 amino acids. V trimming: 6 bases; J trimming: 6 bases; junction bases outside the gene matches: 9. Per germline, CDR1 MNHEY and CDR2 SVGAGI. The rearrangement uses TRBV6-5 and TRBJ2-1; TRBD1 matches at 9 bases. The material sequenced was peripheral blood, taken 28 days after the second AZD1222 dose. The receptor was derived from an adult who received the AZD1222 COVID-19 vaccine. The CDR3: CASRRTGTGLNEQFF. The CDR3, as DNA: TGTGCCAGCAGACGGACCGGGACAGGGCTCAATGAGCAGTTCTTC.